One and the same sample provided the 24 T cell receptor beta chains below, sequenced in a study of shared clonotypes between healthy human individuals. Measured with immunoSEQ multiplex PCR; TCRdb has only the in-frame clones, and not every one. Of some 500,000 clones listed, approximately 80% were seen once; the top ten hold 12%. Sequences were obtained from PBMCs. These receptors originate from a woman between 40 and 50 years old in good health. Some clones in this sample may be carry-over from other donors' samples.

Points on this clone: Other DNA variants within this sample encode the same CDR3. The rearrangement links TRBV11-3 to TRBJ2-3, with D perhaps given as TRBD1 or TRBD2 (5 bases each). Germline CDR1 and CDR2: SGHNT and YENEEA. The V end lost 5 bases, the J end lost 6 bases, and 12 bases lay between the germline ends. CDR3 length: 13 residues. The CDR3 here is CASSLGTLDTQYF. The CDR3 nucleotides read TGTGCCAGCAGCCTCGGGACCCTGGATACGCAGTATTTT.

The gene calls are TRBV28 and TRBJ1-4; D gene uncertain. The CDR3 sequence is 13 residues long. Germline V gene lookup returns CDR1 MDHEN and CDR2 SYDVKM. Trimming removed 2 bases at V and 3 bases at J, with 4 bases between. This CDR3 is CASSLNANEKLFF. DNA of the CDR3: TGTGCCAGCAGTTTAAATGCTAATGAAAAACTGTTTTTT.

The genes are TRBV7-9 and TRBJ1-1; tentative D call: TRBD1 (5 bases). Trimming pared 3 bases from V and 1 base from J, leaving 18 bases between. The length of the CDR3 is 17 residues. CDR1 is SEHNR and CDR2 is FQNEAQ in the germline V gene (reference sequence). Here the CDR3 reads CASSFPRQGTSNTEAFF. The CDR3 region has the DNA TGTGCCAGCAGCTTTCCCCGCCAGGGTACTTCGAACACTGAAGCTTTCTTT.

CDR3 nucleotides: TGTGCCAGCAGCGGTAGCGGGAGCTACACAGATACGCAGTATTTT. Protein sequence: CASSGSGSYTDTQYF. This chain connects TRBV28 to TRBJ2-3; the match to TRBD2 covers 9 bases. CDR1 and CDR2 (germline): MDHEN, SYDVKM. V shed 6 bases and J 2 bases; nucleotides not matched to a gene: 6. CDR3 length equals 15 residues.

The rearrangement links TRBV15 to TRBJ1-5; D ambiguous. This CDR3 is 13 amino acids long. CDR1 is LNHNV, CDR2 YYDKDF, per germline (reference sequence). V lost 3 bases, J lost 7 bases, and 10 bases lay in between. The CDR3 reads CATSSQPGQPQHF. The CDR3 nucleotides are TGTGCCACCAGCAGCCAGCCTGGGCAGCCCCAGCATTTT.

Here the CDR3 reads CASSLVVAGPDTQYF. The CDR3 DNA is TGTGCCAGCAGCTTAGTGGTGGCGGGTCCAGATACGCAGTATTTT. The chain recombines TRBV13 with TRBJ2-3; TRBD2 is a possible D gene (5 bases). The V gene's germline CDR1 is PRHDT and CDR2 FYEKMQ (reference sequence). The ends were cut back, 1 base at V and 4 bases at J, with 12 bases in the middle. The CDR3 has 15 residues.

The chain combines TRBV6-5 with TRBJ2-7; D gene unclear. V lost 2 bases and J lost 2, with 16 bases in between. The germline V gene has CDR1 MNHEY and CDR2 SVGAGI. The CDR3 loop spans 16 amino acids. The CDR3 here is CASSYPSPSTTYEQYF. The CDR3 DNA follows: TGTGCCAGCAGTTACCCCTCCCCCAGTACAACCTACGAGCAGTACTTC.

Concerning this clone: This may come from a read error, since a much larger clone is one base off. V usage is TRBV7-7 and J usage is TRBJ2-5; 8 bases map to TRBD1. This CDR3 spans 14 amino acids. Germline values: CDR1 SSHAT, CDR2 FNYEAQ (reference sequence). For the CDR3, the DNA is TGTGCTAGCAACTCAATGCAGGGGGCTGAGACCCAGTACTTC. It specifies CASNSMQGAETQYF.

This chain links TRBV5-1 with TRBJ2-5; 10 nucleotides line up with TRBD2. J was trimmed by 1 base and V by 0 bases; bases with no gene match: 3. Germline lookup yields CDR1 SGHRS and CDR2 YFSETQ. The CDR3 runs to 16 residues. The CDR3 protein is CASSLERTSGQETQYF. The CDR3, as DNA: TGCGCCAGCAGCTTGGAAAGGACTAGCGGCCAAGAGACCCAGTACTTC.

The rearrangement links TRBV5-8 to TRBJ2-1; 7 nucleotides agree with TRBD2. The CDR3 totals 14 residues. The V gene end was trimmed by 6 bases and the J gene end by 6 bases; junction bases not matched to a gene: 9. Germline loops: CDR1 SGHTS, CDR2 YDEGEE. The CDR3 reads CASTLREGFNEQFF. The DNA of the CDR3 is TGTGCCAGCACCCTGAGGGAGGGCTTCAATGAGCAGTTCTTC.

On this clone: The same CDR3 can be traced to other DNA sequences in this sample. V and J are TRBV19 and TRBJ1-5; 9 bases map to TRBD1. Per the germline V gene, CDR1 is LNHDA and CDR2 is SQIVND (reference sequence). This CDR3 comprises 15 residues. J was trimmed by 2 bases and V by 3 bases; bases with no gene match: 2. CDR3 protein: CASSMDRGGNQPQHF. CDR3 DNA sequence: TGTGCCAGTAGTATGGACAGGGGTGGCAATCAGCCCCAGCATTTT.

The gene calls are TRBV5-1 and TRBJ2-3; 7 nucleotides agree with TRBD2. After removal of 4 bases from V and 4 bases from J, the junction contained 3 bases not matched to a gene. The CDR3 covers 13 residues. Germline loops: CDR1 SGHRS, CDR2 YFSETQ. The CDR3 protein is CASSPTSSDTQYF. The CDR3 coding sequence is TGCGCCAGCAGCCCGACTAGCTCAGATACGCAGTATTTT.

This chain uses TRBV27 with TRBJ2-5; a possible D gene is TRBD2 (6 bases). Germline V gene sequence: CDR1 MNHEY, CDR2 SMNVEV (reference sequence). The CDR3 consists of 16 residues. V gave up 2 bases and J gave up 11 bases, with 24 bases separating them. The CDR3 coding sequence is TGTGCCAGCAGTTTAAGGCAGGCCCTCTCCGGCGGGGAGCAGTACTTC. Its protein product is CASSLRQALSGGEQYF.

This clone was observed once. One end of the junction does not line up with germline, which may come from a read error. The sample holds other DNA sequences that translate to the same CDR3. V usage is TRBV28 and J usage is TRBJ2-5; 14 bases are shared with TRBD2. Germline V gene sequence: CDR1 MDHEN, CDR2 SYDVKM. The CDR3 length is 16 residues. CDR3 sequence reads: CASSQGTSGSLETQYF. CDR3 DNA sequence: TGCGCCAGCAGTCAAGGGACTAGCGGGAGTCTGGAGACCCAGTACTTC. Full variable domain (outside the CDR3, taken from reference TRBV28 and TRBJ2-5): DVKVTQSSRYLVKRTGEKVFLECVQDMDHENMFWYRQDPGLGLRLIYFSYDVKMKEKGDIPEGYSVSREKKERFSLILESASTNQTSMYLCASSQGTSGSLETQYFGPGTRLLVL.

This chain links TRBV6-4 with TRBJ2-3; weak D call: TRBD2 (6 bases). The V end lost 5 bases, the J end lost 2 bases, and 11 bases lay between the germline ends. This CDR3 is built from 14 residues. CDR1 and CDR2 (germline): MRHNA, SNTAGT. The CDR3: CASSTGAPTDTQYF. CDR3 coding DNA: TGTGCCAGCAGTACGGGAGCCCCCACAGATACGCAGTATTTT.

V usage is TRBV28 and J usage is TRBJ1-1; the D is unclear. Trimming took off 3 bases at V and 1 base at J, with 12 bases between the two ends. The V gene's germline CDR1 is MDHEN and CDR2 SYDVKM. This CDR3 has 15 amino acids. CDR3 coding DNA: TGTGCCAGCAGTTTGTTAGGCGTACGGAACACTGAAGCTTTCTTT. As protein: CASSLLGVRNTEAFF.

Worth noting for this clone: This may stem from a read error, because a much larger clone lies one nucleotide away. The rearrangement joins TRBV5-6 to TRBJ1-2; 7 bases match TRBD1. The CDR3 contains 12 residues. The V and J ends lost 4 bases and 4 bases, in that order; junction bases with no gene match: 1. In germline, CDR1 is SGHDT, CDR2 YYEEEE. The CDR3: CASSPGGYGYTF. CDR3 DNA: TGTGCCAGCAGCCCAGGGGGCTATGGCTACACCTTC.

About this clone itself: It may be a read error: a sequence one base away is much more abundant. The CDR3 sequence: CASRDSSFSNQPQHF. The CDR3 DNA reads TGTGCCAGCAGGGACAGCTCCTTCAGCAATCAGCCCCAGCATTTT. The chain couples TRBV2 to TRBJ1-5; D is perhaps TRBD1 (6 bases). The ends were cut back, 6 bases at V and 1 base at J, with 13 bases in the middle. Germline CDR1 reads SNHLY; CDR2 reads FYNNEI. The CDR3 sequence is 15 residues long. Full variable domain (outside the CDR3, taken from reference TRBV2 and TRBJ1-5): EPEVTQTPSHQVTQMGQEVILRCVPISNHLYFYWYRQILGQKVEFLVSFYNNEISEKSEIFDDQFSVERPDGSNFTLKIRSTKLEDSAMYFCASRDSSFSNQPQHFGDGTRLSIL.

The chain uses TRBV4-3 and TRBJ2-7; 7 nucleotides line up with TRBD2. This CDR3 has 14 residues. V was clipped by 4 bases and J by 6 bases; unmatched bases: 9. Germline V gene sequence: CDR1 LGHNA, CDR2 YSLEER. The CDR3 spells CASSRGGGLREQYF. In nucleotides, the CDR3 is TGCGCCAGCAGCCGCGGGGGAGGCCTCCGCGAGCAGTACTTC.

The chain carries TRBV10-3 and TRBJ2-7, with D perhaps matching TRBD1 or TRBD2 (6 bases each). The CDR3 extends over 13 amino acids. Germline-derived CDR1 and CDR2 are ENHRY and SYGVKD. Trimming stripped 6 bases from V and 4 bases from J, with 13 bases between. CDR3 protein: CAIRGGTNYEQYF. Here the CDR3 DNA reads TGTGCCATCAGAGGGGGGACAAATTACGAGCAGTACTTC.

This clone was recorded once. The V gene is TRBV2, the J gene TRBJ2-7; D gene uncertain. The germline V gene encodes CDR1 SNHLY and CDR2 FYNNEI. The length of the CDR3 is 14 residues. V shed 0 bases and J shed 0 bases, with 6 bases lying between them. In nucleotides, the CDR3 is TGTGCCAGCAGTGAAGCGGCATACTCCTACGAGCAGTACTTC. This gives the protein CASSEAAYSYEQYF.

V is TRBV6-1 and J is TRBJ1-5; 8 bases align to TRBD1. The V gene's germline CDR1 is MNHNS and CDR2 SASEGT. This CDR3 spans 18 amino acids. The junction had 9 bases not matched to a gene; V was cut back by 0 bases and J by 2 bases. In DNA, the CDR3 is TGTGCCAGCAGTGAAGCACTCAGGGGGCGCGGAGGCAATCAGCCCCAGCATTTT. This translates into CASSEALRGRGGNQPQHF.

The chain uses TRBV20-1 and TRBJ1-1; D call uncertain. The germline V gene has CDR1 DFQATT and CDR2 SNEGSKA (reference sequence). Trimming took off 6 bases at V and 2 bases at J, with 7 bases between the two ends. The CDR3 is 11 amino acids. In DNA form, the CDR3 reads TGCAGTGCCCCTATCAACACTGAAGCTTTCTTT. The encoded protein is CSAPINTEAFF.

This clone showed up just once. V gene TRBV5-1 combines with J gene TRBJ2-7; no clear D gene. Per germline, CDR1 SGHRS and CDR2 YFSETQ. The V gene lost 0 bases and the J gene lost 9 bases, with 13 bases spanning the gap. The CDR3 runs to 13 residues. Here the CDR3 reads CASSLASGSRQYF. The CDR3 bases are TGCGCCAGCAGCTTGGCCAGTGGGTCCAGGCAGTACTTC.